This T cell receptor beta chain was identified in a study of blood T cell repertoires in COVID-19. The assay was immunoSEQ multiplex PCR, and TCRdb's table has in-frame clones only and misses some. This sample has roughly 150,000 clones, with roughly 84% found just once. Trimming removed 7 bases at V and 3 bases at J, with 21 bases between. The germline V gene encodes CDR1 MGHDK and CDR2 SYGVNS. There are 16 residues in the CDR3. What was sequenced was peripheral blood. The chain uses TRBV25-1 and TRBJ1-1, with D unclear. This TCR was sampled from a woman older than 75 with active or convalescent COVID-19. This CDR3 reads CASNPGRGSGHTEAFF. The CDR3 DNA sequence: TGTGCCAGCAACCCCGGGAGAGGTTCGGGCCACACTGAAGCTTTCTTT.